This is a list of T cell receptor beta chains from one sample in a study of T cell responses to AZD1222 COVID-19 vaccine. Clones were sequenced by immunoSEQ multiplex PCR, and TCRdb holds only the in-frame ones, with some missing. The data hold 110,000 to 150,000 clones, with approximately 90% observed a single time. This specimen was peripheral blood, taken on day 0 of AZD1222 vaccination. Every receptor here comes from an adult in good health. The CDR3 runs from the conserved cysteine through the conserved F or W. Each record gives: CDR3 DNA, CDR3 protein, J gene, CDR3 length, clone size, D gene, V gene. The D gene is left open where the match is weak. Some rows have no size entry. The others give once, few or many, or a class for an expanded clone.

cdr3_nt: TGTGCCAGCAGCTGGGACAGGGGGTCCGACATTCAGTACTTC
cdr3_aa: CASSWDRGSDIQYF
j_call: TRBJ2-4
cdr3_length: 14
clone_size: once
d_call: TRBD1
v_call: TRBV28

cdr3_nt: TGTGCCAGCGCAAGGGTCGGAGCAAACACCGGGGAGCTGTTTTTT
cdr3_aa: CASARVGANTGELFF
j_call: TRBJ2-2
cdr3_length: 15
clone_size: .
d_call: .
v_call: TRBV11-3

cdr3_nt: TGTGCCAGCAGCCAAGATCCGGCGGTCTCGGGCGGGGAGCTGTTTTTT
cdr3_aa: CASSQDPAVSGGELFF
j_call: TRBJ2-2
cdr3_length: 16
clone_size: .
d_call: .
v_call: TRBV3-1/TRBV3-2

cdr3_nt: TGTGCCAGTAGTACTAGGGACAGGAAACTTATGAACACTGAAGCTTTCTTT
cdr3_aa: CASSTRDRKLMNTEAFF
j_call: TRBJ1-1
cdr3_length: 17
clone_size: .
d_call: TRBD1
v_call: TRBV19

cdr3_nt: TGTGCCAGCAGTTTAGAACTACCTCTCGAGCAGTACTTC
cdr3_aa: CASSLELPLEQYF
j_call: TRBJ2-7
cdr3_length: 13
clone_size: .
d_call: .
v_call: TRBV28

cdr3_nt: TGTGCCAGTAGTCCGGGACTAGCGGGAGTCAGATACGAGCAGTACTTC
cdr3_aa: CASSPGLAGVRYEQYF
j_call: TRBJ2-7
cdr3_length: 16
clone_size: few
d_call: TRBD2
v_call: TRBV19

cdr3_nt: TGTGCCAGCAGGGGGACTAGCGGGAGACCTTACGAGCAGTACTTC
cdr3_aa: CASRGTSGRPYEQYF
j_call: TRBJ2-7
cdr3_length: 15
clone_size: .
d_call: TRBD2
v_call: TRBV2

cdr3_nt: TGTGCCATCAGTGAGACAACGGTCAGTAGGGCGTTCAATGAGCAGTTCTTC
cdr3_aa: CAISETTVSRAFNEQFF
j_call: TRBJ2-1
cdr3_length: 17
clone_size: .
d_call: .
v_call: TRBV10-3

cdr3_nt: TGTGCCTGGTCCGGCGACGGTATTAACTATGGCTACACCTTC
cdr3_aa: CAWSGDGINYGYTF
j_call: TRBJ1-2
cdr3_length: 14
clone_size: .
d_call: .
v_call: TRBV30

cdr3_nt: TGTGCCAGCAGCTTAGTGGCTACGGGACAGGGAAGCAATCAGCCCCAGCATTTT
cdr3_aa: CASSLVATGQGSNQPQHF
j_call: TRBJ1-5
cdr3_length: 18
clone_size: .
d_call: TRBD1
v_call: TRBV7-2

cdr3_nt: TGTGCCAGCAGCCTTAGGGTCCCCAGGGAAGCTTTCTTT
cdr3_aa: CASSLRVPREAFF
j_call: TRBJ1-1
cdr3_length: 13
clone_size: .
d_call: .
v_call: TRBV7-8

cdr3_nt: TGTGCCAGTCACGCTGACAGGGTTTATGGCTACACCTTC
cdr3_aa: CASHADRVYGYTF
j_call: TRBJ1-2
cdr3_length: 13
clone_size: .
d_call: TRBD1
v_call: TRBV2

cdr3_nt: TGTGCCAGTAGTCCCTGGGGCGGTAGGAACACTGAAGCTTTCTTT
cdr3_aa: CASSPWGGRNTEAFF
j_call: TRBJ1-1
cdr3_length: 15
clone_size: .
d_call: .
v_call: TRBV19

cdr3_nt: TGTGCCAGCAGCCACGATCTAGCGGGAGTAGGCAATGAGCAGTTCTTC
cdr3_aa: CASSHDLAGVGNEQFF
j_call: TRBJ2-1
cdr3_length: 16
clone_size: .
d_call: TRBD2
v_call: TRBV4-2

cdr3_nt: TGCGCCAGCAGCTTGGGTGTGGGGAGCTCCTACAATGAGCAGTTCTTC
cdr3_aa: CASSLGVGSSYNEQFF
j_call: TRBJ2-1
cdr3_length: 16
clone_size: .
d_call: .
v_call: TRBV5-1

cdr3_nt: TGCGCCAGCAGCCAAGATTCGGGACCCCCTGAAGCTTTCTTT
cdr3_aa: CASSQDSGPPEAFF
j_call: TRBJ1-1
cdr3_length: 14
clone_size: once
d_call: .
v_call: TRBV4-3

cdr3_nt: TGTGCCACCAGTGACCCCGGACAGAGCCAAGAGACCCAGTACTTC
cdr3_aa: CATSDPGQSQETQYF
j_call: TRBJ2-5
cdr3_length: 15
clone_size: .
d_call: .
v_call: TRBV24-1

cdr3_nt: TGTGCCAGCTCATCCGTTGTCGGCGGGAGGGCCTTTATGGGTACAAATGAGCAGTTCTTC
cdr3_aa: CASSSVVGGRAFMGTNEQFF
j_call: TRBJ2-1
cdr3_length: 20
clone_size: .
d_call: TRBD2
v_call: TRBV18

cdr3_nt: TGTGCCAGCTCCCCTAGTGGGGGCAATCAGCCCCAGCATTTT
cdr3_aa: CASSPSGGNQPQHF
j_call: TRBJ1-5
cdr3_length: 14
clone_size: .
d_call: .
v_call: TRBV18

cdr3_nt: TGTGCCAGCACCCGGGACTTATTCAATTCACCCCTCCACTTT
cdr3_aa: CASTRDLFNSPLHF
j_call: TRBJ1-6
cdr3_length: 14
clone_size: .
d_call: .
v_call: TRBV7-9

cdr3_nt: TGTGCCAGCAGTGACGGGACTAGGCGGGCAGATACGCAGTATTTT
cdr3_aa: CASSDGTRRADTQYF
j_call: TRBJ2-3
cdr3_length: 15
clone_size: .
d_call: TRBD2
v_call: TRBV6-1

cdr3_nt: TGTGCCACCAGTGAGGCTAGCGGGAGAGGAGCCGGGGAGCTGTTTTTT
cdr3_aa: CATSEASGRGAGELFF
j_call: TRBJ2-2
cdr3_length: 16
clone_size: .
d_call: TRBD2
v_call: TRBV24-1

cdr3_nt: TGTGCCAGCAGCTTAGGCCCTATCTCCATGAACACTGAAGCTTTCTTT
cdr3_aa: CASSLGPISMNTEAFF
j_call: TRBJ1-1
cdr3_length: 16
clone_size: .
d_call: .
v_call: TRBV7-9

cdr3_nt: TGTGCCAGCAGTGAATACAGGAACACTGAAGCTTTCTTT
cdr3_aa: CASSEYRNTEAFF
j_call: TRBJ1-1
cdr3_length: 13
clone_size: .
d_call: .
v_call: TRBV2

cdr3_nt: TGTGCCAGTAAGGGACAGGGCAGTAATGAAAAACTGTTTTTT
cdr3_aa: CASKGQGSNEKLFF
j_call: TRBJ1-4
cdr3_length: 14
clone_size: .
d_call: TRBD1
v_call: TRBV9

cdr3_nt: TGTGCCAGCAGTGACTCGGGCCACACCGGGGAGCTGTTTTTT
cdr3_aa: CASSDSGHTGELFF
j_call: TRBJ2-2
cdr3_length: 14
clone_size: .
d_call: .
v_call: TRBV6-4

cdr3_nt: TGCGCCACCCACGACGGGGGTCCGAGCACCGGGGAGCTGTTTTTT
cdr3_aa: CATHDGGPSTGELFF
j_call: TRBJ2-2
cdr3_length: 15
clone_size: .
d_call: .
v_call: TRBV5-1

cdr3_nt: TGTGCCAGCAGTAAAGTAGATAGCAATCAGCCCCAGCATTTT
cdr3_aa: CASSKVDSNQPQHF
j_call: TRBJ1-5
cdr3_length: 14
clone_size: .
d_call: .
v_call: TRBV9

cdr3_nt: TGCAGCGTTGGCGGGGCGAGCAATCAGCCCCAGCATTTT
cdr3_aa: CSVGGASNQPQHF
j_call: TRBJ1-5
cdr3_length: 13
clone_size: once
d_call: .
v_call: TRBV29-1

cdr3_nt: TGTGCCAGCAGTTACGGGAGGGTTCTCTATGGCTACACCTTC
cdr3_aa: CASSYGRVLYGYTF
j_call: TRBJ1-2
cdr3_length: 14
clone_size: .
d_call: .
v_call: TRBV6-6

cdr3_nt: TGCAGCGCTGGGCGAATTGGGACAGGGGGATCGAATGGCTACACCTTC
cdr3_aa: CSAGRIGTGGSNGYTF
j_call: TRBJ1-2
cdr3_length: 16
clone_size: .
d_call: TRBD1
v_call: TRBV29-1

cdr3_nt: TGTGCCAGCAGTTACAGCCCCAACTTGAGCAATCAGCCCCAGCATTTT
cdr3_aa: CASSYSPNLSNQPQHF
j_call: TRBJ1-5
cdr3_length: 16
clone_size: .
d_call: .
v_call: TRBV6-6

cdr3_nt: TGTGCCATCAGCAGGACTAGCGGAGGCACAGATACGCAGTATTTT
cdr3_aa: CAISRTSGGTDTQYF
j_call: TRBJ2-3
cdr3_length: 15
clone_size: .
d_call: TRBD2
v_call: TRBV10-3

cdr3_nt: TGTGCCACCAGTGACTCAGGGGGCCCTTCCTATGGCTACACCTTC
cdr3_aa: CATSDSGGPSYGYTF
j_call: TRBJ1-2
cdr3_length: 15
clone_size: .
d_call: TRBD1
v_call: TRBV24-1

cdr3_nt: TGTGCCAGCAGTTACACCCCCCACAGGGCTAGCAATCAGCCCCAGCATTTT
cdr3_aa: CASSYTPHRASNQPQHF
j_call: TRBJ1-5
cdr3_length: 17
clone_size: .
d_call: .
v_call: TRBV6-2/TRBV6-3

cdr3_nt: TGCGCCAGCAAAGTGACTAGCGGATACAATGAGCAGTTCTTC
cdr3_aa: CASKVTSGYNEQFF
j_call: TRBJ2-1
cdr3_length: 14
clone_size: .
d_call: TRBD2
v_call: TRBV5-1

cdr3_nt: TGTGCTAGCAGCTTAAGGGACTCCCCTCCTGACGAGCAGTACTTC
cdr3_aa: CASSLRDSPPDEQYF
j_call: TRBJ2-7
cdr3_length: 15
clone_size: .
d_call: .
v_call: TRBV7-7

cdr3_nt: TGTGCCAGTAGTATCCCAGCAGGCCTGGGGTTGTTTTTT
cdr3_aa: CASSIPAGLGLFF
j_call: TRBJ1-4
cdr3_length: 13
clone_size: once
d_call: .
v_call: TRBV19

cdr3_nt: TGTGCCACCAGCTCCCTACTAGCGCTCTACAATGAGCAGTTCTTC
cdr3_aa: CATSSLLALYNEQFF
j_call: TRBJ2-1
cdr3_length: 15
clone_size: .
d_call: TRBD2
v_call: TRBV15

cdr3_nt: TGTGCCATCACCCCGACACAGCCGGGGGCTGAAGCTTTCTTT
cdr3_aa: CAITPTQPGAEAFF
j_call: TRBJ1-1
cdr3_length: 14
clone_size: .
d_call: .
v_call: TRBV10-3